This TCR beta chain was documented in a study of T cells in Graves' hyperthyroidism and ophthalmopathy. Background on the study: The initial diagnosis was the point when peripheral blood was collected, ahead of any treatment.

About this clonotype: Its antigen is not identified.

Study-wide points: Blood also showed most of the thyroid clonotypes that were expanded above 0.001.

Template material for amplifying TCR beta CDR3 regions consisted of RNA transcripts. TCR CDR3 regions were first amplified by RT-PCR with HTBI primers. TCRdb re-analysed the multiplex PCR reads in MiXCR, keeping a single row per CDR3 protein. The profile shows approximately 570,000 distinct CDR3 sequences, 20% of them singletons. Investigators excluded patients with uncontrolled infection, other autoimmune disease, pregnancy or lactation. Diagnoses used clinical symptoms, serum thyroxine and TRAb, thyroid ultrasound and orbital computed tomography. This CDR3 comprises 15 residues. The germline V gene has CDR1 DFQATT and CDR2 SNEGSKA (reference sequence). Trimming took 4 bases from V and 5 from J; bases not matched to a gene: 11.

The sequenced material came from blood. The V call is TRBV20-1, the J call TRBJ2-7; 10 bases are a match to TRBD2. This clonotype was sampled from a man aged 40-55 years with Graves' ophthalmopathy. The CDR3 sequence: CSAKRGGSLRNEQYF. For the CDR3, the DNA is TGCAGTGCTAAGCGGGGGGGCTCCCTAAGAAACGAGCAGTACTTC.